Listed below are T cell receptor beta chains from one sample, sequenced in a study of glioma-infiltrating T cells. MiXCR, run by TCRdb on the multiplex PCR reads, gives a single entry per CDR3 protein. The sample lists under 6,500 distinct CDR3 sequences; 35% to 50% were seen once. Material: glioma tissue, nonneoplastic brain tissue, or PBMCs (not recorded which). The receptors stem from a human donor with low-grade glioma or glioblastoma, undergoing nonglioma brain surgery, or in good health (not recorded which). The conserved cysteine and the conserved F or W are not part of the CDR3 here.

CDR3 protein: SVGHTNNYGYT
J gene: TRBJ1-2
V gene: TRBV29-1

CDR3 protein: ASSLLAGGSEQF
J gene: TRBJ2-1
V gene: TRBV7-9

CDR3 protein: AWTPQGGGVYEQY
J gene: TRBJ2-7
V gene: TRBV30

CDR3 protein: ASSLRAHRATYNEQF
J gene: TRBJ2-1
V gene: TRBV12-3/TRBV12-4

CDR3 protein: ASSPSRASGGLETQY
J gene: TRBJ2-5
V gene: TRBV4-3

CDR3 protein: ASSHRVSLPQP
J gene: TRBJ1-5
V gene: TRBV28

CDR3 protein: SAGGLAGPYNEQF
J gene: TRBJ2-1
V gene: TRBV20-1

CDR3 protein: ASSFSGIEAHSYEQY
J gene: TRBJ2-7
V gene: TRBV7-2

CDR3 protein: ASSYYTEGQPQH
J gene: TRBJ1-5
V gene: TRBV6-2/TRBV6-3

CDR3 protein: ASSLFSSQETQY
J gene: TRBJ2-5
V gene: TRBV27

CDR3 protein: SVEDPGQSSYNEQF
J gene: TRBJ2-1
V gene: TRBV29-1

CDR3 protein: ASSPTGGEAF
J gene: TRBJ1-1
V gene: TRBV2

CDR3 protein: ATSDWASGDEQF
J gene: TRBJ2-1
V gene: TRBV24-1

CDR3 protein: ASSFSPPGLLNTEAF
J gene: TRBJ1-1
V gene: TRBV27

CDR3 protein: ASSLGQSYGYT
J gene: TRBJ1-2
V gene: TRBV28

CDR3 protein: ASSPLPSGSIGEQF
J gene: TRBJ2-1
V gene: TRBV6-1

CDR3 protein: ASSSMTGRYEQY
J gene: TRBJ2-7
V gene: TRBV11-2

CDR3 protein: AINYPRLSTGELF
J gene: TRBJ2-2
V gene: TRBV6-5

CDR3 protein: ASSLAEYNEQF
J gene: TRBJ2-1
V gene: TRBV7-2

CDR3 protein: ASGEGAPYEQY
J gene: TRBJ2-7
V gene: TRBV27

CDR3 protein: ATSPPRPANEQF
J gene: TRBJ2-1
V gene: TRBV15

CDR3 protein: ASSLIAVTYEQY
J gene: TRBJ2-7
V gene: TRBV7-2

CDR3 protein: ASSYGQQNYGYT
J gene: TRBJ1-2
V gene: TRBV7-8

CDR3 protein: ASSPRSGSGEQF
J gene: TRBJ2-1
V gene: TRBV3-1

CDR3 protein: SARWQGSTYEQY
J gene: TRBJ2-7
V gene: TRBV20-1

CDR3 protein: ASKKSPQTDYEQY
J gene: TRBJ2-7
V gene: TRBV27

CDR3 protein: ASSPPTDFSYEQY
J gene: TRBJ2-7
V gene: TRBV5-1

CDR3 protein: AISEWGDEQF
J gene: TRBJ2-1
V gene: TRBV10-3

CDR3 protein: ASSYVSEQY
J gene: TRBJ2-7
V gene: TRBV6-6

CDR3 protein: ASNQGYVGYT
J gene: TRBJ1-2
V gene: TRBV6-2/TRBV6-3

CDR3 protein: SASRIGNSNTEAF
J gene: TRBJ1-1
V gene: TRBV20-1

CDR3 protein: ASSPLAGGLSEQF
J gene: TRBJ2-1
V gene: TRBV18

CDR3 protein: ASSITIGEIYNEQF
J gene: TRBJ2-1
V gene: TRBV19

CDR3 protein: ASGLVRGDEQF
J gene: TRBJ2-1
V gene: TRBV12-5

CDR3 protein: ASRTGSNYGYT
J gene: TRBJ1-2
V gene: TRBV28

CDR3 protein: ATGSASGNTIY
J gene: TRBJ1-3
V gene: TRBV12-3/TRBV12-4

CDR3 protein: ASSPAGRGQQPQH
J gene: TRBJ1-5
V gene: TRBV27

CDR3 protein: ASGEWASYEQY
J gene: TRBJ2-7
V gene: TRBV6-2/TRBV6-3

CDR3 protein: ASSQDAVYGYT
J gene: TRBJ1-2
V gene: TRBV4-2

CDR3 protein: ASSSTTSPTPDTQY
J gene: TRBJ2-3
V gene: TRBV7-9

CDR3 protein: ASRASGNGYT
J gene: TRBJ1-2
V gene: TRBV6-2/TRBV6-3

CDR3 protein: SVEDRLAGGPGEQF
J gene: TRBJ2-1
V gene: TRBV29-1

CDR3 protein: ASSLPVGETQY
J gene: TRBJ2-5
V gene: TRBV5-6

CDR3 protein: ASTLTGTCGMNSPLH
J gene: TRBJ1-6
V gene: TRBV19

CDR3 protein: ASSPKGTGEAGTGELF
J gene: TRBJ2-2
V gene: TRBV4-1